This is a list of T cell receptor beta chains from one sample in a study of regulatory T cells in long-lasting Graves disease. MiXCR, run by TCRdb on the multiplex PCR reads, gives a single entry per CDR3 protein. The repertoire holds about 430,000 distinct CDR3 sequences, with approximately 16% as singletons. These data were likewise used in another study, on T cells in Graves' hyperthyroidism and ophthalmopathy.

Sequencing used peripheral blood mononuclear cells (PBMCs), obtained at new diagnosis, from a patient treated with antithyroid drugs. The receptors here all came from a woman aged 40 to 49 with Graves disease. CDR3s include the opening cysteine and the closing phenylalanine or tryptophan. Each record gives: CDR3 protein, CDR3 DNA, V gene, D gene, clone size, J gene. A D gene is named only where the DNA matches it firmly. Clone size appears in some rows only: once, few, many, or a class for an expanded clone.

CDR3: CASSPLTGTSNEQFF
DNA: TGTGCCAGCAGCCCTCTCACCGGGACTAGTAACGAGCAGTTCTTC
V: TRBV3-1
D: TRBD2
size: .
J: TRBJ2-1

CDR3: CASRPSPGEIRTVYEQYF
DNA: TGTGCCAGCAGGCCGTCCCCCGGAGAAATCCGGACTGTGTACGAGCAGTACTTC
V: TRBV28
D: .
size: many
J: TRBJ2-7

CDR3: CASSLVGSARRNTEAFF
DNA: TGTGCCAGCAGCTTAGTGGGCTCGGCCAGAAGGAACACTGAAGCTTTCTTT
V: TRBV7-9
D: .
size: many
J: TRBJ1-1

CDR3: CASSLGLAENVPYQETQYF
DNA: TGTGCCAGCAGTTTAGGGCTAGCGGAGAATGTACCGTACCAAGAGACCCAGTACTTC
V: TRBV12-3/TRBV12-4
D: TRBD2
size: .
J: TRBJ2-5

CDR3: CASSWGSYNEQFF
DNA: TGTGCCAGCAGCTGGGGATCCTACAATGAGCAGTTCTTC
V: TRBV28
D: .
size: few
J: TRBJ2-1

CDR3: CASTGTVNGERLFF
DNA: TGTGCCAGCACCGGGACAGTGAATGGTGAAAGACTGTTTTTT
V: TRBV27
D: TRBD1
size: .
J: TRBJ1-4

CDR3: CSARDTGGEDTQYF
DNA: TGCAGTGCTAGAGATACAGGAGGGGAGGATACGCAGTATTTT
V: TRBV20-1
D: .
size: many
J: TRBJ2-3

CDR3: CASSEGPRGLYNEQFF
DNA: TGTGCCAGCAGTGAAGGGCCGCGGGGGCTCTACAATGAGCAGTTCTTC
V: TRBV2
D: .
size: many
J: TRBJ2-1

CDR3: CASSQPGQGMTEAFF
DNA: TGTGCCAGCAGCCAACCAGGACAGGGCATGACTGAAGCTTTCTTT
V: TRBV14
D: TRBD1
size: many
J: TRBJ1-1

CDR3: CASSPFEGGSKNIQYF
DNA: TGTGCCAGCTCACCGTTCGAGGGAGGGTCCAAAAACATTCAGTACTTC
V: TRBV18
D: TRBD2
size: .
J: TRBJ2-4

CDR3: CASSSGGSQPQHF
DNA: TGTGCCAGCAGCTCAGGGGGCTCTCAGCCCCAGCATTTT
V: TRBV12-3/TRBV12-4
D: TRBD1
size: .
J: TRBJ1-5

CDR3: CASSPGTGYEKLFF
DNA: TGCGCCAGCAGCCCCGGGACAGGGTACGAAAAACTGTTTTTT
V: TRBV5-1
D: TRBD1
size: few
J: TRBJ1-4

CDR3: CSASPGVTDTQYF
DNA: TGCAGTGCTTCACCAGGGGTCACAGATACGCAGTATTTT
V: TRBV20-1
D: .
size: few
J: TRBJ2-3

CDR3: CASSSSTFHQPQHF
DNA: TGTGCCAGCAGTTCATCGACATTCCATCAGCCCCAGCATTTT
V: TRBV28
D: .
size: many
J: TRBJ1-5

CDR3: CASSTSRSSEQYF
DNA: TGTGCCAGCAGTACCTCGCGTAGTAGCGAGCAGTACTTC
V: TRBV12-3/TRBV12-4
D: .
size: many
J: TRBJ2-7

CDR3: CASSLTGVHEKLFF
DNA: TGTGCCAGCAGCCTGACAGGGGTGCATGAAAAACTGTTTTTT
V: TRBV11-2
D: TRBD1
size: many
J: TRBJ1-4

CDR3: CASSRSGSDYNEQFF
DNA: TGTGCCAGCTCACGAAGCGGGAGTGACTACAATGAGCAGTTCTTC
V: TRBV18
D: TRBD2
size: few
J: TRBJ2-1

CDR3: CATSRDPPSGQGGRPQHF
DNA: TGTGCCACCAGCAGAGACCCCCCTTCGGGACAGGGGGGTAGGCCCCAGCATTTT
V: TRBV15
D: TRBD1
size: many
J: TRBJ1-5

CDR3: CASTPGRNQETQYF
DNA: TGTGCCAGCACTCCGGGACGGAACCAAGAGACCCAGTACTTC
V: TRBV2
D: .
size: many
J: TRBJ2-5

CDR3: CASSDSAALNEQFF
DNA: TGTGCCAGCAGTGATAGCGCGGCGTTGAATGAGCAGTTCTTC
V: TRBV2
D: .
size: many
J: TRBJ2-1

CDR3: CASSLGGAVGNTIYF
DNA: TGTGCCAGCAGTTTAGGGGGGGCCGTCGGAAACACCATATATTTT
V: TRBV12-3/TRBV12-4
D: .
size: many
J: TRBJ1-3

CDR3: CSAKSSGPTYEQYF
DNA: TGCAGTGCCAAGTCTAGCGGCCCTACCTACGAGCAGTACTTC
V: TRBV20-1
D: TRBD2
size: .
J: TRBJ2-7

CDR3: CSVTSGQETQYF
DNA: TGCAGCGTCACTAGCGGCCAAGAGACCCAGTACTTC
V: TRBV29-1
D: TRBD2
size: few
J: TRBJ2-5

CDR3: CSAGGQGHQPQHF
DNA: TGCAGTGCCGGGGGACAGGGCCATCAGCCCCAGCATTTT
V: TRBV20-1
D: TRBD1
size: .
J: TRBJ1-5

CDR3: CASSQILSSGNTIYF
DNA: TGTGCCAGCAGCCAGATCCTATCCTCTGGAAACACCATATATTTT
V: TRBV14
D: .
size: few
J: TRBJ1-3

CDR3: CAGGSGPYEQYF
DNA: TGTGCCGGGGGGTCGGGACCCTACGAGCAGTACTTC
V: TRBV6-1
D: .
size: once
J: TRBJ2-7

CDR3: CAISVRTGNSPLHF
DNA: TGTGCCATCAGTGTTCGGACAGGCAATTCACCCCTCCACTTT
V: TRBV10-3
D: TRBD1
size: many
J: TRBJ1-6

CDR3: CSAKGDGRWGLDHTEAFF
DNA: TGCAGTGCAAAAGGGGATGGCAGGTGGGGCTTGGACCACACTGAAGCTTTCTTT
V: TRBV20-1
D: .
size: few
J: TRBJ1-1

CDR3: CASSNQENTEAFF
DNA: TGCGCCAGCAGCAACCAGGAGAACACTGAAGCTTTCTTT
V: TRBV4-3
D: .
size: many
J: TRBJ1-1

CDR3: CASSPEVGPLEQFF
DNA: TGTGCCAGCAGCCCGGAAGTTGGGCCGTTGGAGCAGTTCTTC
V: TRBV7-6
D: .
size: .
J: TRBJ2-1

CDR3: CASDRGFNANEKLFF
DNA: TGTGCCAGCGATCGGGGATTTAACGCTAATGAAAAACTGTTTTTT
V: TRBV2
D: .
size: many
J: TRBJ1-4